This T cell receptor beta chain was captured by sequencing in a study of early T cells in non-severe SARS-CoV-2 infection. This clonotype has ten or more counts. CDR1 and CDR2 from the germline V gene are MNHEY and SMNVEV (reference sequence). V lost 5 bases and J 0 bases, leaving 11 bases between the germline ends. The CDR3 runs 15 residues. Using its own MiXCR run on the 5' RACE reads, TCRdb lists one record per CDR3 protein. The sample shows over 30,000 distinct CDR3 sequences, over 6% of them seen only once. The V gene is TRBV27, the J gene TRBJ1-3, with a possible D match to TRBD1 (6 bases). This receptor was taken from an adult who was a healthcare worker with PCR-confirmed SARS-CoV-2 infection or an uninfected control (not recorded which). This specimen was whole blood, taken at baseline. In DNA form, the CDR3 reads TGTGCCAGCAGTCCTACACAGGGCTCTGGAAACACCATATATTTT. It specifies CASSPTQGSGNTIYF.